A single sample gave rise to the 28 T cell receptor beta chains below, sequenced in a study of T cell repertoires in cytomegalovirus infection. TCRdb re-analysed the reads in MiXCR, keeping a single row per CDR3 protein. The sample contains approximately 590,000 distinct CDR3 sequences, almost 40% of which appear only once. These receptors' antigens are unknown. The sequenced sample was cultured PBMCs, obtained from culture after CMV antigen stimulation. The receptors derive from a human donor in good health (CMV status not recorded). Some clones in this sample may be carry-over from other donors' samples.

J is TRBJ2-1 and V is TRBV12-5; D might be TRBD1 or TRBD2, each matching 5 bases. The CDR3 has 16 amino acids. CDR1 LGHNT and CDR2 FRNRAP come from the germline V gene. Trimming took off 6 bases at V and 7 bases at J, with 22 bases between the two ends. CDR3 coding DNA: TGTGCTAGTGGCCTGGGGCTGGAACGTTGGGGGAATGAGCAGTTCTTC. It specifies CASGLGLERWGNEQFF.

The chain has TRBV20-1 and TRBJ2-7, with D uncertain. The germline V gene has CDR1 DFQATT and CDR2 SNEGSKA (reference sequence). The CDR3 sequence is 14 residues long. V lost 0 bases, J lost 0 bases, and 9 bases lay in between. The CDR3 DNA is TGCAGTGCTAGAGATTTAGTAAGCTCCTACGAGCAGTACTTC. It codes for CSARDLVSSYEQYF.

The V gene is TRBV12-5, the J gene TRBJ1-1; D is ambiguous. V was cut by 1 base and J by 6 bases, with 15 bases left in between. Germline V gene lookup returns CDR1 LGHNT and CDR2 FRNRAP. CDR3 size: 15 residues. The CDR3: CASGLGSSSGAEAFF. In DNA form, the CDR3 reads TGTGCTAGTGGTTTGGGGTCCTCAAGTGGCGCTGAAGCTTTCTTT. Combining the CDR3 with reference TRBV12-5 and TRBJ1-1 gives the whole variable domain DARVTQTPRHKVTEMGQEVTMRCQPILGHNTVFWYRQTMMQGLELLAYFRNRAPLDDSGMPKDRFSAEMPDATLATLKIQPSEPRDSAVYFCASGLGSSSGAEAFFGQGTRLTVV.

This clonotype was counted ten times or more. CDR3 sequence reads: CASSLITGELFF. The CDR3 coding sequence is TGTGCCAGCAGCCTAATCACCGGGGAGCTGTTTTTT. The chain recombines TRBV7-6 with TRBJ2-2; D gene uncertain. The ends were cut back, 5 bases at V and 4 bases at J, with 5 bases in the middle. The CDR3 runs to 12 residues. Germline-derived CDR1 and CDR2 are SGHVS and FNYEAQ.

The chain links TRBV20-1 to TRBJ2-3; the D is unclear. Looked up from germline, CDR1 is DFQATT and CDR2 is SNEGSKA (reference sequence). Trimming took 4 bases from V and 7 from J, leaving 15 bases between them. This CDR3 has 13 amino acids. The chain's CDR3 is CSATGSPWYTQYF. In nucleotides, the CDR3 is TGCAGTGCTACCGGGTCCCCCTGGTATACGCAGTATTTT.

This rearrangement joins TRBV4-1 to TRBJ2-2, with D possibly matching TRBD2 (5 bases). The V gene's germline CDR1 is MGHRA and CDR2 YSYEKL. The CDR3 sequence is 15 residues long. The germline V and J ends were trimmed by 4 bases and 6 bases, with 15 bases remaining between them. This CDR3 is CASSPVRGKPGELFF. CDR3 nucleotide sequence: TGCGCCAGCAGCCCCGTCCGAGGGAAACCCGGGGAGCTGTTTTTT.

The chain links TRBV5-6 to TRBJ2-7, with TRBD2 as a possible D gene (7 bases). This CDR3 spans 14 amino acids. Trimming removed 5 bases from V and 3 bases from J, with 15 bases in between. Germline loops: CDR1 SGHDT, CDR2 YYEEEE. The CDR3 coding sequence is TGTGCCAGCAGTTCAGGGGAGGGGTTCTACGAGCAGTACTTC. This sequence encodes CASSSGEGFYEQYF.

The sample holds a few counts of this clonotype. This chain links TRBV2 with TRBJ2-3; 8 bases are shared with TRBD2. V lost 8 bases and J lost 2; bases outside the gene matches: 3. The CDR3 contains 13 residues. Looked up from germline, CDR1 is SNHLY and CDR2 is FYNNEI. This CDR3 reads CASLAGFTDTQYF. The CDR3 nucleotides read TGTGCCAGCCTAGCGGGTTTCACAGATACGCAGTATTTT.

In DNA, the CDR3 is TGTGCCAGCACCAAGACACCCCCAGGGGCAAATCAGTACAATGAGCAGTTCTTC. It yields the protein CASTKTPPGANQYNEQFF. The genes are TRBV6-2 or TRBV6-3 and TRBJ2-1; maybe TRBD1 (6 bases). The length of the CDR3 is 18 residues. Germline lookup yields CDR1 MNHEY and CDR2 SVGEGT. Trimming shortened V by 7 bases and J by 4 bases, and 26 bases separated the two germline ends.

The V gene is TRBV7-2, the J gene TRBJ2-1; D remains unclear. Trimming took off 1 base at V and 8 bases at J, with 15 bases between the two ends. The germline V gene encodes CDR1 SGHTA and CDR2 FQGNSA. CDR3 length: 15 residues. CDR3 coding DNA: TGTGCCAGCAGCTTAGATCTAGTAACTAACGATGAGCAGTTCTTC. Residues: CASSLDLVTNDEQFF.

This clonotype has ten or more counts. The chain has TRBV7-2 and TRBJ2-1, with TRBD1 as a possible D gene (6 bases). V was shortened by 5 bases and J by 8 bases, with 19 bases between the two germline ends. CDR1 and CDR2 from the germline V gene are SGHTA and FQGNSA. This CDR3 has 15 amino acids. This CDR3 is CASSRATGSHDEQFF. DNA of the CDR3: TGTGCCAGCAGCCGCGCTACAGGGAGTCACGATGAGCAGTTCTTC. Based on the CDR3 plus reference TRBV7-2 and TRBJ2-1, the full variable domain is GAGVSQSPSNKVTEKGKDVELRCDPISGHTALYWYRQSLGQGLEFLIYFQGNSAPDKSGLPSDRFSAERTGGSVSTLTIQRTQQEDSAVYLCASSRATGSHDEQFFGPGTRLTVL.

This clonotype has a single count. V usage is TRBV30 and J usage is TRBJ2-1; the D gene is possibly TRBD2 (7 bases). This CDR3 has 17 amino acids. Germline V gene data show CDR1 as GTSNPN and CDR2 as SVGIG (reference sequence). The V gene lost 1 base and the J gene lost 4 bases, with 20 bases spanning the gap. The CDR3 bases are TGTGCCTGGAGTGCCGGACAGATTTCTAGCGGTTACAATGAGCAGTTCTTC. It translates to CAWSAGQISSGYNEQFF.

V and J are TRBV6-1 and TRBJ1-1, with D possibly TRBD1 on 6 matching bases. V lost 6 bases to trimming and J lost 0 bases, with 17 bases between them. This CDR3 is built from 16 residues. The germline CDR1 and CDR2 sequences are MNHNS and SASEGT. The DNA for the CDR3 is TGTGCCAGCAGCCGAAGGGGGGGCATTTTGAACACTGAAGCTTTCTTT. Translated: CASSRRGGILNTEAFF.

The chain couples TRBV5-6 to TRBJ1-5, with 9 bases that match TRBD1. The ends lost 3 bases at V and 4 bases at J; junction bases unmatched: 5. This CDR3 has 15 residues. Looked up from germline, CDR1 is SGHDT and CDR2 is YYEEEE. The CDR3 bases are TGTGCCAGCAGCTCGGGACAGGGTCAAAATCAGCCCCAGCATTTT. Amino acids: CASSSGQGQNQPQHF.

This clonotype showed up just a few times. The gene calls are TRBV15 and TRBJ1-3, with a weak D call TRBD1 (6 bases). The V gene's germline CDR1 is LNHNV and CDR2 YYDKDF (reference sequence). This CDR3 has 14 amino acids. V lost 9 bases, J lost 2 bases, and 14 bases lay in between. CDR3 loop: CATATGAAGNTIYF. The CDR3 DNA reads TGTGCCACGGCGACGGGGGCGGCTGGAAACACCATATATTTT.

This clonotype has ten or more counts. The chain links TRBV7-2 to TRBJ2-5, with D possibly called TRBD1 or TRBD2 (5 bases each). Trimming shortened V by 2 bases and J by 5 bases, and 15 bases separated the two germline ends. The CDR3 has 15 amino acids. The germline V gene encodes CDR1 SGHTA and CDR2 FQGNSA. The CDR3 DNA follows: TGTGCCAGCAGCTTAAGATGGGGGAGATGGGAGACCCAGTACTTC. Protein sequence: CASSLRWGRWETQYF.

This clonotype was counted between two and nine times. The V call is TRBV7-8, the J call TRBJ1-1; unclear D gene. Germline values: CDR1 SGHVS, CDR2 FQNEAQ. V lost 2 bases, J lost 6 bases, and 10 bases lay in between. CDR3 length: 13 residues. As DNA, the CDR3 is TGTGCCAGCAGCTTACTGCCTGGGGCTGAAGCTTTCTTT. It encodes CASSLLPGAEAFF.

The rearrangement uses TRBV4-1 and TRBJ1-4, with TRBD1 as a possible D gene (6 bases). Germline V CDR1 and CDR2: MGHRA, YSYEKL. The V gene lost 2 bases and the J gene lost 4 bases, with 14 bases spanning the gap. The CDR3 totals 16 residues. The CDR3 spells CASSQWPGAGNEKLFF. DNA for the CDR3: TGCGCCAGCAGCCAATGGCCGGGGGCGGGTAATGAAAAACTGTTTTTT.

This sequence joins TRBV7-2 and TRBJ1-1; D is undetermined. The length of the CDR3 is 14 residues. V lost 4 bases to trimming and J lost 2 bases, with 11 bases between them. CDR1 is SGHTA and CDR2 is FQGNSA in the germline V gene. CDR3 nucleotide sequence: TGTGCCAGCAGCTCCAATGCCGGAAACACTGAAGCTTTCTTT. Translation gives CASSSNAGNTEAFF.

This clonotype was detected once. The J gene is TRBJ2-2, the V gene TRBV27, with TRBD1 identical over 7 bases. The CDR3 spans 15 residues. With 7 bases clipped from V and 5 bases from J, the junction kept 10 bases outside the gene matches. Germline CDR1 and CDR2: MNHEY and SMNVEV (reference sequence). CDR3 sequence (DNA): TGTGCCAGCATGGCGGCAGGGGGTCATACCGGGGAGCTGTTTTTT. The encoded protein is CASMAAGGHTGELFF.

This CDR3 reads CASRPSGWDRGSYEQYF. The CDR3 DNA sequence: TGTGCCAGCAGGCCATCCGGCTGGGACAGGGGAAGCTACGAGCAGTACTTC. The chain carries TRBV6-1 and TRBJ2-7; 10 nucleotides line up with TRBD1. The CDR3 runs 17 residues. V gave up 6 bases and J gave up 3 bases; unmatched junction bases: 14. Germline assignment: CDR1 MNHNS and CDR2 SASEGT.

V usage is TRBV20-1 and J usage is TRBJ2-3; 11 bases are a match to TRBD2. V gave up 5 bases and J gave up 2 bases; unmatched junction bases: 21. CDR1 DFQATT and CDR2 SNEGSKA come from the germline V gene (reference sequence). This CDR3 has 20 amino acids. The CDR3 region has the DNA TGCAGTGCTGGGGGCGGGGGCCTAGCGGGAGGCGGGGGTCACACAGATACGCAGTATTTT. Amino acid sequence: CSAGGGGLAGGGGHTDTQYF.

A few counts support this clonotype. The V and J genes are TRBV27 and TRBJ2-2; 8 bases are shared with TRBD1. CDR1 and CDR2 (germline): MNHEY, SMNVEV (reference sequence). The CDR3 has 17 residues. The trim removed 5 bases at V and 1 base at J, leaving 9 bases unmatched. This CDR3 is CASSQLGQAGNTGELFF. In nucleotides, the CDR3 is TGTGCCAGCAGTCAATTGGGACAGGCGGGGAACACCGGGGAGCTGTTTTTT.

The CDR3 DNA reads TGTGCCAGCTCCCCCCGGTATGAACCTGGCGCTTTCTTT. It encodes CASSPRYEPGAFF. This chain joins TRBV27 and TRBJ1-1, with D uncertain. Germline CDR1 and CDR2: MNHEY and SMNVEV (reference sequence). The CDR3 has 13 amino acids. The V end was cut by 8 bases, the J end by 11 bases, with 21 bases between.

This clonotype was seen a few times. The J gene is TRBJ2-1, the V gene TRBV7-2; 11 bases align to TRBD2. V was clipped by 4 bases and J by 9 bases; unmatched bases: 8. From germline, CDR1 is SGHTA and CDR2 FQGNSA. This CDR3 region has 15 residues. CDR3 in amino acids: CASSSIAGGRSEQFF. In DNA form, the CDR3 reads TGTGCCAGCAGCTCCATAGCGGGGGGGCGAAGTGAGCAGTTCTTC.

The chain joins TRBV7-2 to TRBJ1-5; D gene uncertain. This CDR3 has 13 residues. Trimming left V 5 bases short and J 7 bases short, with 12 bases between. Germline V CDR1 and CDR2: SGHTA, FQGNSA. CDR3 sequence: CASSASGVQPQHF. The CDR3 bases are TGTGCCAGCAGCGCATCAGGTGTACAGCCCCAGCATTTT.

This clonotype occurred many times. The chain has TRBV7-2 and TRBJ2-3; a possible D gene is TRBD2 (5 bases). Germline assignment: CDR1 SGHTA and CDR2 FQGNSA. The CDR3 totals 14 residues. With 6 bases removed from V and 5 bases from J, the gap between germline ends came to 15 bases. The CDR3 reads CASSLRHRGDTQYF. Here the CDR3 DNA reads TGTGCCAGCAGTCTCCGGCATCGGGGAGATACGCAGTATTTT.

The genes are TRBV20-1 and TRBJ2-7; either TRBD1 or TRBD2 may fit D (5 bases each). This CDR3 region has 16 residues. The V gene lost 6 bases and the J gene lost 0 bases, with 21 bases spanning the gap. Germline V CDR1 and CDR2: DFQATT, SNEGSKA (reference sequence). CDR3 sequence: CSAPSYRGRDSYEQYF. Written as DNA, the CDR3 is TGCAGTGCCCCCTCGTATAGGGGACGGGACTCCTACGAGCAGTACTTC.